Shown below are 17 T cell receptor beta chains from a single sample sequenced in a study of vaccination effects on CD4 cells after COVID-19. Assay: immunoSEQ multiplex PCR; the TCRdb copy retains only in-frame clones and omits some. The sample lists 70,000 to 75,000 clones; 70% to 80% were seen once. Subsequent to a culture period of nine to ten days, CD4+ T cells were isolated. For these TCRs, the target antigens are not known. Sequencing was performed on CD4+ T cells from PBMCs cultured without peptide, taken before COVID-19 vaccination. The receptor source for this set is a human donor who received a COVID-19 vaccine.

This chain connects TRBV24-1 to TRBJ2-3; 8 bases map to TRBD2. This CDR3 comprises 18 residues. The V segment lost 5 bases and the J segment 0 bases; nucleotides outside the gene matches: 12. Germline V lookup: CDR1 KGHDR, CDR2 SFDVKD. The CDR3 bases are TGTGCCACCAGTGGCTTTGCGGGGGGTCGGTTAAGCACAGATACGCAGTATTTT. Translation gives CATSGFAGGRLSTDTQYF.

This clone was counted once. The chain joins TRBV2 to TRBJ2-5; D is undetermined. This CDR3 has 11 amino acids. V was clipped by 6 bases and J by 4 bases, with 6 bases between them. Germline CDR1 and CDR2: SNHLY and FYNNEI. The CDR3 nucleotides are TGTGCCAGCAGCCCCCGAGAGACCCAGTACTTC. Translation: CASSPRETQYF.

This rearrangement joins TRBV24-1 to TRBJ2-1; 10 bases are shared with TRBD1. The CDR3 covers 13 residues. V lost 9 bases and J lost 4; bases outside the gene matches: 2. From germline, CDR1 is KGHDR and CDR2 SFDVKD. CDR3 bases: TGTGCCACCTCGGGACAGGGGTACAATGAGCAGTTCTTC. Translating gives CATSGQGYNEQFF.

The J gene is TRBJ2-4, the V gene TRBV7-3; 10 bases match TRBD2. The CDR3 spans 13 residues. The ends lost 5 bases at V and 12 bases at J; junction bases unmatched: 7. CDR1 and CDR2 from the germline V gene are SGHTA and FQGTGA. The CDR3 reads CASSPTTSGAQYF. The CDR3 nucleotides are TGTGCCAGCAGCCCTACTACTAGCGGGGCTCAGTACTTC.

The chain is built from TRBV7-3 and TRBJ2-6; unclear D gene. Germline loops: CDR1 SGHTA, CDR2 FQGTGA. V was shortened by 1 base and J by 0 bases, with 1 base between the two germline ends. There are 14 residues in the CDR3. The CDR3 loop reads CASSLNSGANVLTF. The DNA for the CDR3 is TGTGCCAGCAGCTTAAACTCTGGGGCCAACGTCCTGACTTTC.

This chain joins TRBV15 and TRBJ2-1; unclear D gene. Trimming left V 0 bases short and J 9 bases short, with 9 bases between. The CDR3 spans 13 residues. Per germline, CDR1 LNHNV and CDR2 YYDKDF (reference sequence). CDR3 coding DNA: TGTGCCACCAGCAGAGATCTTGGGTCTGAGCAGTTCTTC. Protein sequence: CATSRDLGSEQFF.

As DNA, the CDR3 is TGTGCCAGCAGCTCGAGGGGACAGGGGGCTGAGACCCAGTACTTC. It codes for CASSSRGQGAETQYF. The chain uses TRBV7-2 and TRBJ2-5, with 12 bases matching TRBD1. Trimming removed 4 bases from V and 5 bases from J; junction bases left unmatched: 5. Germline CDR1 and CDR2: SGHTA and FQGNSA. The CDR3 is 15 residues long. Drawing the rest from reference TRBV7-2 and TRBJ2-5, the complete variable domain is GAGVSQSPSNKVTEKGKDVELRCDPISGHTALYWYRQSLGQGLEFLIYFQGNSAPDKSGLPSDRFSAERTGGSVSTLTIQRTQQEDSAVYLCASSSRGQGAETQYFGPGTRLLVL.

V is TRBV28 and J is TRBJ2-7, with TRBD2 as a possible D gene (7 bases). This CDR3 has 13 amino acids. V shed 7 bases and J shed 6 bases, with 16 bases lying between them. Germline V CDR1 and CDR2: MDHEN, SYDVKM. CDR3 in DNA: TGTGCCAGCAATCCTAGGGGGGGCCCCGAGCAGTACGTC. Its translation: CASNPRGGPEQYV.

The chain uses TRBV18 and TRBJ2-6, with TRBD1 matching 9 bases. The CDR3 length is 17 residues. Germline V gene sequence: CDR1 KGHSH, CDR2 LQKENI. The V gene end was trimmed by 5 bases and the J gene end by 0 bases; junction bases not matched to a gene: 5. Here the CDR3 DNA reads TGTGCCAGCTCATCACAACAGGGGGCCTCTGGGGCCAACGTCCTGACTTTC. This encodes CASSSQQGASGANVLTF.

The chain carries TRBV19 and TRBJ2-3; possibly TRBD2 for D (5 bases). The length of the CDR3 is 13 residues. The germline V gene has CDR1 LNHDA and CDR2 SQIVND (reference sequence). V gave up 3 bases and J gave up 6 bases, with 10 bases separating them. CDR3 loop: CASSISWEDTQYF. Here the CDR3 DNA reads TGTGCCAGTAGTATTAGCTGGGAGGATACGCAGTATTTT.

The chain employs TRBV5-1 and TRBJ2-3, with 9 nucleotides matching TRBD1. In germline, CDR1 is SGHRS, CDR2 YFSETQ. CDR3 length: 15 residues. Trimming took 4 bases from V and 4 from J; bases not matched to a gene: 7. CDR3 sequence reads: CASSRGTGSADTQYF. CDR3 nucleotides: TGCGCCAGCAGCCGAGGGACAGGGAGTGCAGATACGCAGTATTTT.

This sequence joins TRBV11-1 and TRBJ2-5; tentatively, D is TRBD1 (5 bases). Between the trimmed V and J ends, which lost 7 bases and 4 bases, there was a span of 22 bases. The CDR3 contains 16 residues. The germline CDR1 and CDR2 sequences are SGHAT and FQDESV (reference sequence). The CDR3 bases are TGTGCCAGCACCACCCCTTCCCCAGGGTTGGGAGAGACCCAGTACTTC. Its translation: CASTTPSPGLGETQYF. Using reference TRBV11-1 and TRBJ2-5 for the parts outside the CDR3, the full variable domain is EAEVAQSPRYKITEKSQAVAFWCDPISGHATLYWYRQILGQGPELLVQFQDESVVDDSQLPKDRFSAERLKGVDSTLKIQPAELGDSAMYLCASTTPSPGLGETQYFGPGTRLLVL.

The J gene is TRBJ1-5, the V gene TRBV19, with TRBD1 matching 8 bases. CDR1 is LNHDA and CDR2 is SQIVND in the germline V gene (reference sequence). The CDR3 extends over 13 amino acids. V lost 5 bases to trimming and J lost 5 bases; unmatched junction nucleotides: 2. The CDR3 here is CASSRQGYQPQHF. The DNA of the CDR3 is TGTGCCAGTAGTCGACAGGGGTATCAGCCCCAGCATTTT.

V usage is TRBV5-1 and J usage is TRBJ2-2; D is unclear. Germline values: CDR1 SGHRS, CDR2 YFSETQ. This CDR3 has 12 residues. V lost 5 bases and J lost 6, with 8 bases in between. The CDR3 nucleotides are TGCGCCAGCAGTGTGAGGCCCGGGGAGCTGTTTTTT. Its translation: CASSVRPGELFF.

For the CDR3, the DNA is TGTGCCAGTAGTATTCAGAATAGGGAGACCCAGTACTTC. Translated: CASSIQNRETQYF. This chain links TRBV19 with TRBJ2-5; D is unclear. Looked up from germline, CDR1 is LNHDA and CDR2 is SQIVND (reference sequence). This CDR3 region has 13 residues. Trimming cost V 3 bases and J 5 bases, with 10 bases left between them. The complete variable domain, with remaining parts taken from reference TRBV19 and TRBJ2-5, reads DGGITQSPKYLFRKEGQNVTLSCEQNLNHDAMYWYRQDPGQGLRLIYYSQIVNDFQKGDIAEGYSVSREKKESFPLTVTSAQKNPTAFYLCASSIQNRETQYFGPGTRLLVL.

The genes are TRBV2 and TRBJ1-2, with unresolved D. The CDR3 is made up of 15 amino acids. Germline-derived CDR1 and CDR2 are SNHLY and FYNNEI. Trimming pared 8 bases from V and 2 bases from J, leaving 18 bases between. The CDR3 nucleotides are TGTGCCAGCCTTAGGATCGACAAGTCGAACTATGGCTACACCTTC. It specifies CASLRIDKSNYGYTF.

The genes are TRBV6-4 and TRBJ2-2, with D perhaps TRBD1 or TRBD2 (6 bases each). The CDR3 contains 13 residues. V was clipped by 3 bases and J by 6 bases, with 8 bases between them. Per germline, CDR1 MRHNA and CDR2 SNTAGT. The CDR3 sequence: CASSERGAGELFF. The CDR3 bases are TGTGCCAGCAGTGAGAGGGGGGCCGGGGAGCTGTTTTTT.